The present T cell receptor beta chain was sequenced within a study of technical replicates of blood from a handful of donors. The CDR3 contains 14 residues. Germline loops: CDR1 MNHEY, CDR2 SVGAGI. Trimming stripped 3 bases from V and 4 bases from J, with 13 bases between. Only in-frame clones appear in the TCRdb table, and some are missing; sequencing was by immunoSEQ multiplex PCR. This sample carries around 85,000 clones, over 90% of them seen once, and the ten largest clones take approximately 0.25%. Source material: T cells isolated from PBMCs. The sequence derives from a human donor in good health. V and J are TRBV6-5 and TRBJ2-7; D is perhaps TRBD2 (6 bases). The CDR3 loop reads CASSYMRGLYEQYF. For the CDR3, the DNA is TGTGCCAGCAGTTATATGCGGGGCTTGTACGAGCAGTACTTC.